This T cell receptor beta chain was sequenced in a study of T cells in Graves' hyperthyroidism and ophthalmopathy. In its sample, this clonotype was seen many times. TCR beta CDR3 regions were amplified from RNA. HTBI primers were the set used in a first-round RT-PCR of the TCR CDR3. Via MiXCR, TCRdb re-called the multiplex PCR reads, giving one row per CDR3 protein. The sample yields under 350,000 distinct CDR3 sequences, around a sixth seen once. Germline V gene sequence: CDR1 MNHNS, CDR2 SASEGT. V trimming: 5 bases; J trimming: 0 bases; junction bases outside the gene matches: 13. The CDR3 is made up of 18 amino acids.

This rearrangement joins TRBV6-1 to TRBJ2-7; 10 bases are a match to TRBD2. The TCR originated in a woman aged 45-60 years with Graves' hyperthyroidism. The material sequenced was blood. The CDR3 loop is CASSLFRLAGDSSYEQYF. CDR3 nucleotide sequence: TGTGCCAGCAGTCTCTTTCGACTAGCGGGCGATAGCTCCTACGAGCAGTACTTC.